This T cell receptor (beta chain) was captured by sequencing in a study of blood T cell repertoires in COVID-19. Background on the study: The United States, Italy and Spain supplied acute and convalescent COVID-19 samples.

Produced via immunoSEQ multiplex PCR; TCRdb's table is partial and in-frame only. The sample has 130,000 or so clones; about 76% are singletons. It was during active infection that Seattle patients were enrolled and then longitudinally followed. The TCR was taken from a woman in her seventies with COVID-19, enrolled during active disease. Sequencing was done on a sample of peripheral blood.

The CDR3 reads CASSLGTGETQYF. DNA for the CDR3: TGTGCCAGCTCACTAGGAACGGGGGAGACCCAGTACTTC. V usage is TRBV18 and J usage is TRBJ2-5, with D possibly matching TRBD2 (5 bases). Between the trimmed V and J ends, which lost 4 bases and 5 bases, there was a span of 11 bases. The germline gives CDR1 KGHSH, CDR2 LQKENI. The length of the CDR3 is 13 residues.